Below, one T cell receptor beta chain is given with its context. The specificity of this receptor is unknown. Base-call qualities are not available, and no considerably larger clone is one nucleotide away. This sample was included in a study of cytomegalovirus exposure and HLA in healthy donors (dated by TCRdb to 2017 to 2019). Looking at the study overall: An earlier analysis of approximately 640 of the donors reported 276 Gb of sequence data and more than 90 million unique TCR beta sequences from some 180 million T cells. The later analysis used no new phenotypic data to find candidate immune exposures, relying instead on TCR beta sequences and their occurrence across donors. Besides the first cohort of 500 to 700 subjects, a separate validation cohort made up of 120 different subjects was used. All discovery cohort repertoires had been generated using a single sequencing platform. The study aimed to test whether cataloging public T cell receptors could reveal signatures of past pathogen exposure. To decide whether each TCR beta V gene segment behaved as functional or pseudogenic, an earlier analysis of 587 of the donors relied on high-throughput TCR beta sequencing. Donor age, sex, ethnicity and CMV serostatus were compiled together with the repertoire data. Both class I and class II loci were covered by HLA typing, at four-digit resolution. The study profiled the T cell repertoires of hundreds of subjects by immunosequencing and related them to cytomegalovirus serostatus. High-throughput TCR immunosequencing, statistical association of individual TCRs with disease status, and machine learning were combined to predict cytomegalovirus infection status. A few DR-DQ haplotypes were treated as single units for association and clustering because of strong linkage in the cohort. Among under 450 genotyped donors of the cohort, an average of about 240,000 unique TCR beta nucleotide sequences were sequenced per donor, roughly a sixth of them non-productive. In a later genetic analysis, genome-wide SNP genotypes for 398 of the 666 donors were used, and that subset was treated as a discovery cohort. Of the 300 to 500 genotyped donors, roughly 76% were placed in the genetic ancestry cluster associated with self-reported Caucasian donors. The number of donors typed differed by locus, with about 629-630 for A, B, C, DRB1 and DQB1, roughly 520 for DQA1, 600 to 610 for DPA1, and 472 for DPB1. In a later analysis, previously published TCR beta repertoires from 500 to 750 donors were re-analyzed and high-resolution HLA genotyping was added so that TCR occurrence patterns could be studied. An early release that covered roughly 600 HLA-typed donors contained about 300 gigabases of sequencing data and roughly 84 million unique TCR sequences. What the research found in general, with its limitations: In a later analysis, the rate of TCR association differed among HLA loci, with DRB1 alleles having the most associated TCRs and HLA-C alleles having the fewest. In a later genetic analysis, fewer N-insertions in productive TCRs were reported among donors in an Asian-associated ancestry cluster than the roughly 670-donor mean. Three of the identified cytomegalovirus-associated TCR beta chains were confirmed in vitro to be specific for cytomegalovirus antigens. The classifier was reported to diagnose cytomegalovirus status with high specificity and sensitivity in both the original cohort and the validation cohort. A later genetic analysis associated a missense DCLRE1C variant with V-gene and J-gene trimming of TCR beta chains, and an independent cohort replicated the association. In a later analysis, HLA-associated TCR beta chains were found to be more clonally expanded and to have lower generation probabilities than equally common non-associated chains. Roughly uniform sequencing depth across donors was assumed in presence/absence analyses, although this assumption may not hold. In an earlier analysis of over 550 of the donors, most TCR beta V segments were observed in productive rearrangements about 90% or about 30% of the time, broadly matching IMGT annotations. Because counts were too low, 15 to 20 rarely observed V segments, including chromosome 9 orphons, were left out of the earlier analysis of roughly 600 of the donors. In the study, 150 to 200 TCR beta chains were listed as associated with cytomegalovirus. While some public TCRs were present in many individuals, most TCR sequences turned up only very rarely across donors. For the cohort, immune exposure information was limited to CMV serostatus. Several of the top co-occurrence clusters appeared to be linked to parvovirus B19, influenza, CMV and Epstein-Barr virus, according to a later analysis. The cohort was sequenced for TCR beta chains only, and without alpha or paired-chain data the features that could be detected were limited. A further reported finding was that TCR beta sequences accurately predicted the HLA-A and HLA-B alleles for most subjects in the first cohort. HLA typing was unavailable for some donors at each locus, so association tests used only the typed subset. When HLA alleles, especially DR and DQ, strongly co-occurred, TCR associations were difficult to assign to individual alleles. It was suggested by the authors that the approach could potentially be generalized to other disease states and immunological phenotypes. The sequencing pipeline was judged likely to have produced a cluster of highly shared sequence variants as a technical artifact. A later analysis found that most CMV-associated TCR beta chains appeared HLA-restricted, with HLA associations seemingly driven largely by CMV exposure. At a false discovery rate of 0.05, a later analysis linked some 17,000 TCR beta sequences to specific HLA alleles. Correlated functional status among segregating V segments might reflect linkage disequilibrium, but an unknown experimental factor could not be ruled out.

Library generation was performed with the immunoSEQ multiplex PCR assay. A mixture of 60 forward primers for TCR Vbeta segments and 13 reverse primers for TCR Jbeta segments was used in the multiplex PCR. The CDR3 region of rearranged TCR beta genes was amplified from genomic DNA by a multiplex PCR assay. On the Illumina HiSeq System, the amplified TCR beta libraries were sequenced as 87-base-pair reads. As for the original processing: Across the 600 to 700 repertoires, a later analysis counted tens of millions of unique TCR beta chains, around 11 million of which were shared by at least two donors. To remove PCR and sequencing errors, raw reads were error-corrected and collapsed into unique sequences using a nearest-neighbor algorithm that merged closely related sequences. CDR3 sequences were aligned to IMGT reference sequences to assign V, D and J gene segments. For a sequence to be retained, a match of at least six nucleotides to both a V gene segment and a J gene segment was required. Rearrangements were classified as productive when the CDR3 lacked stop codons and remained in frame with V and J, and all other rearrangements were classified as non-productive. Following IMGT convention, CDR3 was defined as the stretch from the second conserved V-encoded cysteine up to the conserved J-encoded phenylalanine. The earlier analysis of about 620 of the donors excluded sequences that lacked an unambiguous match to a single V gene segment. An earlier analysis of some 610 of the donors called V segments functional above 56.7% productive rearrangements and segregating when the between-donor standard deviation exceeded 5%. A statistical classification framework was built for diagnosing cytomegalovirus status from the catalog of TCR beta chain sequences. V and J gene assignment, in a later analysis, came from comparing TCR nucleotide sequences with IMGT/GENE-DB human TR gene sequences. Using the TCRdist pipeline, a later analysis assigned CDR3 sequences along with most-parsimonious VDJ recombination scenarios. In a later analysis, each TCR beta chain was defined by its CDR3 amino acid sequence together with its V-gene family, and reads without a unique V-gene family were excluded. A later analysis removed 592 highly shared, low-generation-probability nucleotide sequences to deal with suspected cross-contamination and a sequencing artifact. In a later analysis, a clonal expansion index for each public chain was calculated from normalized within-repertoire ranks of inferred template counts. Generation probabilities in a later analysis came from a VDJ recombination model fitted to out-of-frame rearrangements, and those results were checked against IGoR. Hypergeometric tests were used in a later analysis to score TCR-TCR, TCR-HLA and TCR-CMV co-occurrence, with a repertoire-size bias correction applied to the TCR pairs. In a later analysis, false discovery rates were estimated by permuting HLA or CMV assignments 20 times. In a later analysis, co-occurring TCRs were grouped using DBSCAN, and TCRdist sequence similarity was added for clustering within HLA-allele-positive subsets. For co-occurrence clustering, repertoires with fewer than 30,000 or more than 120,000 public chains were excluded, along with about five repertoires with anomalous nucleotide sharing. Imported from immuneACCESS, the table was reduced by TCRdb to in-frame sequences with V and J called. These copies leave out some clones; in studies compared against another copy, an unresolved V gene accounts for under half, and the cause of the remainder is not known. For V, J and clone size, that table is used; D and trimming come from the DNA. The sample table lists roughly 160,000 clones, 80% to 90% of them with a count of one. 13% of the sample is taken by the ten largest.

The cohort comprised under 700 healthy bone marrow donors. At the time of sampling, all cohort members were nominally healthy, though unrecorded immune exposures were likely present. The donor was CMV seronegative and was included in the group of about 350 seronegative cohort members. A peripheral blood sample was collected from each donor, and TCR beta sequencing was performed on peripheral blood mononuclear cells. Genomic DNA was extracted from the blood cell samples with the Qiagen DNeasy Blood Extraction Kit. This sequence originates from a woman between 45 and 65 years old in good health and CMV-seronegative. What was sequenced was PBMCs.

The CDR3 here reads CASSLVGTNTGELFF. DNA sequence: TGTGCCAGCAGCTTAGTCGGGACGAACACCGGGGAGCTGTTTTTT. The chain is made from TRBV11-3 and TRBJ2-2, and possibly TRBD2, on 5 matching bases. CDR1 and CDR2, looked up from the germline V gene, are SGHNT and YENEEA. The trim is 1 base for V and 0 bases for J, with a gap of 6 bases between the germline ends. The CDR3 covers 15 residues, taking in both the cysteine and the phenylalanine. Only CDR3 DNA remains: 45 bases, in frame from the first base.